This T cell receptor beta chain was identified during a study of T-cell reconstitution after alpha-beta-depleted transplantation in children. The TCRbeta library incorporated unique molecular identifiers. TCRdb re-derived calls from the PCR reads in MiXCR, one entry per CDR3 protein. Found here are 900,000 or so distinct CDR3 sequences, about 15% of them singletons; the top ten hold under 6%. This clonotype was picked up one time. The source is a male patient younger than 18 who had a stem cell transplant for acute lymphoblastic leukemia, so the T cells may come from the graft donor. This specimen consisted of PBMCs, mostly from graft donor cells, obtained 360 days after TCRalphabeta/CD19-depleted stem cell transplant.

The CDR3 region has the DNA TGTGCCAGCAGCTCCCTGGCAGGGGGCTTCGAGACCCAGTACTTC. Protein: CASSSLAGGFETQYF. The rearrangement uses TRBV11-1 and TRBJ2-5, with 8 bases identical to TRBD1. CDR3 length: 15 amino acids. J was trimmed by 5 bases and V by 4 bases; bases with no gene match: 9. Germline V gene lookup returns CDR1 SGHAT and CDR2 FQDESV (reference sequence).